Listed here are 3 T cell receptor beta chains from one sample, sequenced in a study of shared clonotypes between healthy human individuals. Data came from immunoSEQ multiplex PCR; TCRdb stores just in-frame clones and leaves some out. Of around 700,000 clones in the sample, roughly 70% were seen once. The sample consisted of memory CD4+ T cells sorted from blood. Stated subset: CD45RA-negative fraction. The receptor set was obtained from a woman aged 25-40 years in good health.

This clone has only one observation. The chain is built from TRBV30 and TRBJ2-5, with D unclear. The better agreement between TRBJ2-7 and the DNA end casts doubt on the J call. CDR1 is GTSNPN and CDR2 is SVGIG in the germline V gene (reference sequence). The CDR3 length is 15 residues. The CDR3, as DNA: TGTGCCTGGAGCCCTCTAGTATCCGTTTCCTACGAGCAGTACTTC. It translates to CAWSPLVSVSYEQYF.

V is TRBV18 and J is TRBJ2-7; the D is unclear. This CDR3 is built from 12 residues. With 3 bases removed from V and 3 bases from J, the gap between germline ends came to 6 bases. Per germline, CDR1 KGHSH and CDR2 LQKENI. The CDR3 reads CASSPDFYEQYF. CDR3 nucleotides: TGTGCCAGCTCACCTGATTTCTACGAGCAGTACTTC.

This chain joins TRBV7-2 and TRBJ2-3; weak D call: TRBD1 (6 bases). The germline V and J ends were trimmed by 7 bases and 4 bases, with 18 bases remaining between them. Germline V gene lookup returns CDR1 SGHTA and CDR2 FQGNSA. CDR3 length: 15 residues. DNA for the CDR3: TGTGCCAGCACCCAGAGGGTGGACAGTCCAGATACGCAGTATTTT. Translation gives CASTQRVDSPDTQYF.